This TCR beta chain was identified in a study of T-cell memory formation after mild COVID-19 (dated by TCRdb to 2020 to 2022). Regarding the research as a whole: Most TCR sequence clusters were specific to one of the two donors. In a couple of donors, T-cell clones that expanded and contracted after mild COVID-19 were tracked by sequencing TCRalpha and TCRbeta repertoires over time. Two young, previously healthy adult volunteers, one female and one male, were included in the cohort. Broad study findings and their caveats: Only a couple of mild cases were covered in the study, and larger cohorts including severe cases with pre-infection samples were considered necessary. Contracting CD4+ clones were located mainly in the CM and EM memory subsets, whereas CD8+ clones were found to be enriched in EMRA. The detection of some responding clones in pre-infection memory suggests that pre-existing cross-reactive memory T cells joined the SARS-CoV-2 response. SARS-CoV-2 specificity of the second-wave clones peaking on day 37 was not confirmed. Clones contracting from day 15 to 85 had balanced CD4/CD8 phenotypes, while a second wave expanding from day 15 to 37 was biased towards CD4+.

Ficoll-Paque density gradient centrifugation was used to isolate PBMCs. A word on this clonotype: Its recognized antigen is unknown. No quality values exist for individual bases; no much larger clone is one base distant.

Via the germline V gene, CDR1 is MNHEY and CDR2 SVGAGI. Inclusive of the bounding cysteine and phenylalanine, the CDR3 is 13 residues long. The DNA shown is the 39-base CDR3, in frame from base 1. The junction carries 6 bases between V and J, which are trimmed by 2 bases and 3 bases respectively. Sequencing instrument: Illumina NovaSeq 6000. cDNA libraries for TCRalpha and TCRbeta were prepared by 5'RACE using constant-segment primers, with sample barcodes and unique molecular identifiers added. RNA was extracted from every sample with Trizol reagent. The libraries were amplified in two PCR steps, and the second step added a second sample barcode and Illumina TruSeq adapters. Sequencing of libraries was performed on an Illumina NovaSeq with 2 x 150 bp paired-end reads. The source study handled its data this way. Demultiplexing of reads and collapsing into UMI-guided consensus sequences were performed with migec v1.2.7. With mixcr v2.1.11, UMI consensuses were aligned to TRA and TRB V and J templates and assembled into clonotypes. A clonotype was counted as expanded or contracted only if both edgeR and NoisET called the change significant, with noise models trained on biological replicates. For edgeR calls, the thresholds were a false discovery rate-adjusted p below 0.01 and a log2 fold-change of 1. As an exploratory analysis of dynamics, max-normalized trajectories of the 1000 most abundant clonotypes were examined by PCA with hierarchical clustering. The CD4 or CD8 phenotype of responding clones was assigned using the separately sequenced CD4+ and CD8+ repertoires. TCRdb took the public reads, trimmed them with fastp at Q25, ran MiXCR for clone calling and kept in-frame beta chains. Rows matching on CDR3 protein sequence are summarized as one entry with the most common DNA and genes. None of the V and J calls come from the authors' own analysis; TCRdb made them. For this sample the table gives 95,000 to 110,000 distinct CDR3 sequences, of which 13% to 15% were detected only once. The ten biggest clones cover about 39% of the sample.

The receptor was derived from a man younger than 30 who had mild COVID-19 (a few samples of this study predate the infection). The sample titles of this study are shuffled in the database, so cell type and time point are left out; the donor was told from shared clones. What was sequenced was PBMCs or a T cell subset sorted from them (not recorded which). The sequence is built from TRBV6-5 and TRBJ2-3; D gene: possibly TRBD2, on 5 matching bases. The encoded CDR3 is CASSYGETDTQYF. The bases read TGTGCCAGCAGTTACGGGGAGACAGATACGCAGTATTTT.